These 21 T cell receptor beta chains were all obtained from the same sample, sequenced in a study of T-cell reconstitution after alpha-beta-depleted transplantation in children. This sample's TCRbeta library carried unique molecular identifier barcodes. MiXCR, run by TCRdb on the PCR reads, gives a single entry per CDR3 protein. The sample comprises approximately 170,000 distinct CDR3 sequences, over 8.5% of which are singletons, and approximately 13% rests with the top ten. Sample: PBMCs, taken before TCRalphabeta/CD19-depleted stem cell transplant. These receptors came from a boy under 10 years old with acute myeloid leukemia, due to receive a stem cell transplant.

The chain employs TRBV10-3 and TRBJ2-7, with D maybe TRBD2 (7 bases). The CDR3 length is 14 residues. V was pared by 10 bases and J by 1 base, with 17 bases between. Germline V gene data show CDR1 as ENHRY and CDR2 as SYGVKD. The CDR3 is CATWDGGRSYEQYF. DNA for the CDR3: TGTGCCACCTGGGACGGGGGGCGATCCTACGAGCAGTACTTC.

This clonotype was detected many times. The chain recombines TRBV7-9 with TRBJ1-1, with no clear D. The CDR3 has 14 residues. The ends were cut back, 7 bases at V and 1 base at J, with 13 bases in the middle. CDR1 and CDR2 (germline): SEHNR, FQNEAQ (reference sequence). CDR3 bases: TGTGCCAGCACCCCGTGGACGGGGAACACTGAAGCTTTCTTT. It specifies CASTPWTGNTEAFF.

This clonotype was counted ten times or more. This chain links TRBV5-1 with TRBJ2-7; TRBD2 aligns across 14 bases. Per germline, CDR1 SGHRS and CDR2 YFSETQ. V dropped 4 bases and J dropped 1; count of bases not matched to a gene: 1. This CDR3 comprises 15 residues. CDR3 residues: CASSRLAGGSYEQYV. DNA of the CDR3: TGCGCCAGCAGCAGACTAGCGGGGGGGTCCTACGAGCAGTACGTC.

This clonotype has at least ten counts. This chain links TRBV12-3 or TRBV12-4 with TRBJ2-7; 8 bases agree with TRBD1. After removal of 4 bases from V and 0 bases from J, the junction contained 8 bases not matched to a gene. This CDR3 is built from 16 residues. The CDR3 DNA follows: TGTGCCAGCAGTTCATTCTCCGGGACAGGCTCCTACGAGCAGTACTTC. Its protein is CASSSFSGTGSYEQYF.

Concerning this clonotype: At one boundary the junction diverges from the germline segment, which might be a read error. The chain employs TRBV18 and TRBJ1-2, with unresolved D. The CDR3 length is 13 residues. Looked up from germline, CDR1 is KGHSH and CDR2 is LQKENI. CDR3: CASSPGSDYGYPF. In DNA, the CDR3 is TGTGCCAGCTCACCAGGCTCTGATTATGGCTACCCCTTC. The full variable domain, with the rest looked up from reference TRBV18 and TRBJ1-2, is NAGVMQNPRHLVRRRGQEARLRCSPMKGHSHVYWYRQLPEEGLKFMVYLQKENIIDESGMPKERFSAEFPKEGPSILRIQQVVRGDSAAYFCASSPGSDYGYPFGSGTRLTVV.

This clonotype was counted ten times or more. This sequence joins TRBV20-1 and TRBJ2-5, with 7 nucleotides matching TRBD2. The trim removed 4 bases at V and 5 bases at J, leaving 16 bases unmatched. This CDR3 comprises 16 residues. Germline values: CDR1 DFQATT, CDR2 SNEGSKA (reference sequence). The CDR3 here is CSATSIREALVETQYF. CDR3 DNA: TGCAGTGCTACCTCTATTCGGGAGGCTTTGGTTGAGACCCAGTACTTC.

This clonotype was found many times. The chain's CDR3 is CASSLDLSLEQYF. In DNA form, the CDR3 reads TGTGCCAGCAGCTTAGATCTGAGCCTCGAGCAGTACTTC. The rearrangement links TRBV11-2 to TRBJ2-7; no clear D. CDR3 length: 13 residues. The V end was cut by 0 bases, the J end by 6 bases, with 9 bases between. The V gene's germline CDR1 is SGHAT and CDR2 FQNNGV.

There are many counts of this clonotype. CDR3 DNA: TGTGCCACCACGGGACTAGCGGGAATCCCTACCGGCAATGAGCAGTTCTTC. Amino acid sequence: CATTGLAGIPTGNEQFF. The chain joins TRBV15 to TRBJ2-1; TRBD2 aligns across 13 bases. The CDR3 is 17 residues long. V was pared by 7 bases and J by 6 bases, with 12 bases of the junction left unmatched. From germline, CDR1 is LNHNV and CDR2 YYDKDF (reference sequence).

J is TRBJ1-5 and V is TRBV18; weak D call: TRBD1 (6 bases). The CDR3 runs 14 residues. Per germline, CDR1 KGHSH and CDR2 LQKENI. V was shortened by 4 bases and J by 3 bases, with 10 bases between the two germline ends. The CDR3 spells CASSLDSHNQPQHF. The CDR3 DNA sequence: TGTGCCAGCTCACTGGACAGCCACAATCAGCCCCAGCATTTT.

This clonotype has a count of ten or more. The chain links TRBV7-3 to TRBJ2-2, with TRBD1 matching 8 bases. Germline loops: CDR1 SGHTA, CDR2 FQGTGA. CDR3 length equals 18 residues. Unmatched junction bases numbered 16, after V lost 5 bases and J lost 5 bases. The CDR3 DNA reads as TGTGCCAGCAGCCCCACACCCACCAGGGGGCGCAGGACCGGGGAGCTGTTTTTT. Translated, it gives CASSPTPTRGRRTGELFF.

This clonotype was found many times. The gene calls are TRBV12-3 or TRBV12-4 and TRBJ1-1, with TRBD1 identical over 7 bases. V shed 1 base, J shed 2 bases, and the junction held 7 bases outside the gene matches. This CDR3 is 16 amino acids long. In DNA form, the CDR3 reads TGTGCCAGCAGTTTAGGTACCCGGGACAGAAACACTGAAGCTTTCTTT. It is translated as CASSLGTRDRNTEAFF.

This clonotype came up many times. The gene calls are TRBV20-1 and TRBJ2-7; D might be TRBD1 (6 bases). The V gene lost 1 base and the J gene lost 0 bases, with 10 bases spanning the gap. The CDR3 totals 14 residues. Germline CDR1 reads DFQATT; CDR2 reads SNEGSKA (reference sequence). The CDR3 region has the DNA TGCAGTGCTAGAGGGACAGCAAACTCCTACGAGCAGTACGTC. Protein product: CSARGTANSYEQYV.

This clonotype was observed many times. The rearrangement links TRBV20-1 to TRBJ2-5; D is uncertain. Trimming shortened V by 0 bases and J by 5 bases, and 10 bases separated the two germline ends. The CDR3 consists of 13 residues. Germline CDR1 is DFQATT and CDR2 is SNEGSKA (reference sequence). CDR3: CSARDPKPETQYF. The DNA for the CDR3 is TGCAGTGCTAGAGACCCCAAACCGGAGACCCAGTACTTC.

The chain combines TRBV29-1 with TRBJ2-1; 11 positions agree with TRBD2. The CDR3 has 15 amino acids. CDR1 is SQVTM, CDR2 ANQGSEA, per germline. V shed 4 bases, J shed 9 bases, and the junction held 11 bases outside the gene matches. CDR3 sequence reads: CSVGQRLAGLGEQFF. As DNA, the CDR3 is TGCAGCGTTGGACAGCGACTAGCGGGATTGGGTGAGCAGTTCTTC.

The sample holds many counts of this clonotype. The chain has TRBV7-9 and TRBJ1-1; no firm D call. The germline gives CDR1 SEHNR, CDR2 FQNEAQ (reference sequence). V shed 5 bases and J shed 1 base, with 5 bases lying between them. The CDR3 length is 12 residues. CDR3 DNA sequence: TGTGCCAGCAGCCACGCGAACACTGAAGCTTTCTTT. Translated, it gives CASSHANTEAFF.

There are many counts of this clonotype. The V call is TRBV7-3, the J call TRBJ1-5, with 7 bases lining up with TRBD1. V lost 5 bases and J lost 2; bases outside the gene matches: 15. This CDR3 has 18 residues. CDR1 SGHTA and CDR2 FQGTGA come from the germline V gene. The CDR3 sequence is CASSPPTGKRGRNQPQHF. The CDR3, as DNA: TGTGCCAGCAGCCCCCCGACAGGGAAAAGGGGTCGCAATCAGCCCCAGCATTTT.

The rearrangement joins TRBV6-6 to TRBJ1-6, with D possibly being TRBD1 (5 bases). V shed 11 bases and J shed 7 bases, with 15 bases lying between them. From germline, CDR1 is MNHNY and CDR2 SVGAGI (reference sequence). The CDR3 is 13 residues long. The CDR3 DNA reads TGTGCCGTCGGGCTCAGGGCAAATTCACCCCTCCACTTT. Protein sequence: CAVGLRANSPLHF.

Many counts were recorded for this clonotype. The V and J genes are TRBV2 and TRBJ2-6; D gene unclear. CDR1 is SNHLY, CDR2 FYNNEI, per germline. The V end was cut by 4 bases, the J end by 0 bases, with 19 bases between. CDR3 length: 19 residues. CDR3 region: CASSGVDQTIPSGANVLTF. CDR3 coding DNA: TGTGCCAGCAGTGGGGTTGACCAAACTATTCCCTCTGGGGCCAACGTCCTGACTTTC.

Many counts were recorded for this clonotype. The rearrangement links TRBV12-5 to TRBJ2-1, with 12 positions matching TRBD2. The CDR3 covers 16 residues. Germline V CDR1 and CDR2: LGHNT, FRNRAP. V dropped 3 bases and J dropped 8; count of bases not matched to a gene: 8. The CDR3 reads CASGFSQLAGGHEQFF. In DNA form, the CDR3 reads TGTGCTAGTGGTTTCTCACAACTAGCGGGAGGACATGAGCAGTTCTTC.

This clonotype was observed many times. The chain's CDR3 is CASSLGGYEREVATDTQYF. CDR3 DNA sequence: TGTGCCAGCAGCTTAGGGGGGTACGAGCGGGAGGTTGCAACAGATACGCAGTATTTT. The V and J genes are TRBV7-8 and TRBJ2-3, with TRBD2 identical over 9 bases. V gave up 1 base and J gave up 3 bases; unmatched junction bases: 14. CDR1 SGHVS and CDR2 FQNEAQ come from the germline V gene. This CDR3 contains 19 residues.

V usage is TRBV30 and J usage is TRBJ1-2; the match to TRBD1 covers 9 bases. Per the germline V gene, CDR1 is GTSNPN and CDR2 is SVGIG (reference sequence). The CDR3 contains 14 residues. V lost 3 bases and J lost 7; bases outside the gene matches: 9. CDR3 DNA sequence: TGTGCCTGGAGGACCGTAGGGACAGGGTTTGGCTACACCTTC. It yields the protein CAWRTVGTGFGYTF.